This paragraph reports one T cell receptor (beta chain). What it recognizes is unknown. This entry is derived from a study of T cell clones after liver transplantation. Overall study results and limits: Circulating graft-donor-reactive CD4 TCRbeta sequences fell significantly post-transplant in most of the 8 subjects.

This CDR3 comprises 14 residues. Trimming took off 0 bases at V and 0 bases at J, with 6 bases between the two ends. Germline assignment: CDR1 GTSNPN and CDR2 SVGIG (reference sequence). Generated by immunoSEQ multiplex PCR, the TCRdb table keeps only in-frame clones and is missing some. The repertoire has 75,000 to 95,000 clones, 84% of them found once; the top ten carry 2% to 2.5%. The chain links TRBV30 to TRBJ2-4; D uncertain. The TCR comes from a human patient who received a liver transplant. A share of the T cells may be of graft donor origin. Sequencing was performed on CD4+ T cells from blood, taken around 50 months after liver transplant. The CDR3 nucleotides read TGTGCCTGGAGTGTACAAGTAGCCAAAAACATTCAGTACTTC. It is translated as CAWSVQVAKNIQYF.